This section outlines one T cell receptor (beta chain) sequence together with its context. Its target antigen remains unknown. Per-nucleotide qualities are absent, and no much larger clonotype sits a single base away. TCRbeta CDR3 regions were amplified from genomic DNA using the immunoSEQ Assay, a bias-controlled multiplex PCR. The study's own analysis went as follows. Within the assay, amplification of reference gene primers was used to estimate how many nucleated cells each sample contained. Sequence reads were collapsed and filtered to measure the absolute abundance of every unique TCRbeta CDR3 rearrangement. For each sample, productive Simpson clonality was calculated as the square root of Simpson's diversity index across productive rearrangements. This is the immuneACCESS table as TCRdb keeps it, with only in-frame sequences that have V and J called. A part of the clones is gone; compared with another copy, unresolved V genes explain less than half, and the rest is unexplained. V and J calls and clone size are copied from that table; D and trimming were computed from the DNA. This sample is represented by about 60,000 clones; less than 80% of them were singletons. The ten biggest clones cover 8.5% to 10% of the sample.

This sample is drawn from a study of blood T cell repertoires in COVID-19 (TCRdb year 2020). Regarding the research as a whole: The collaborator samples originated in the United States, Italy and Spain and spanned the acute and convalescent phases of COVID-19. The material from the prospective study consisted of cDNA or gDNA derived from T cells, B-cell-depleted T cells, or PBMCs. The dataset comprised deeply sampled blood TCRbeta repertoires from subjects exposed to, actively infected with, or recovered from COVID-19. A freely available public database, intended as a resource for researchers studying the immune response to SARS-CoV-2, is where the repertoires were released. Samples came from the ongoing ImmuneRACE study (first 160 participants) plus 1,254 subjects from 6 global collaborators. Nearly every sample came with metadata listing a de-identified subject ID, COVID-19 status, age in years and sex. Where HLA class I and class II types were available, the types were taken from metadata supplied by the sample provider, not from assay-based typing.

Reading from cysteine to phenylalanine, the CDR3 counts 13 amino acids. Solely the CDR3 DNA is kept, with 39 bases framed from the first base. CDR1 and CDR2 are read off the germline V gene (reference sequence) as LGHDT and YNNKEL. At the junction V is shortened by 3 bases and J by 13 bases, with 15 bases in between. Overall study results and their limits: Clinical and demographic metadata were provided uncurated, with the amount varying by source and participant.

Collaborating institutions collected whole blood in K2EDTA tubes following their own protocols. Collaborator samples were shipped for TCRbeta analysis as frozen whole blood, isolated PBMCs, or DNA extracted from either sample type. Sequenced material: peripheral blood. In this chain, TRBV3-1 (or the pseudogene TRBV3-2) is recombined with TRBJ1-4; a confident D gene designation cannot be given. The TCR comes from a human donor in a cohort sampled during active COVID-19. The bases are TGTGCCAGCAGCCACGCCCTGGGGAGTGGACTGTTTTTT. It translates as CASSHALGSGLFF.